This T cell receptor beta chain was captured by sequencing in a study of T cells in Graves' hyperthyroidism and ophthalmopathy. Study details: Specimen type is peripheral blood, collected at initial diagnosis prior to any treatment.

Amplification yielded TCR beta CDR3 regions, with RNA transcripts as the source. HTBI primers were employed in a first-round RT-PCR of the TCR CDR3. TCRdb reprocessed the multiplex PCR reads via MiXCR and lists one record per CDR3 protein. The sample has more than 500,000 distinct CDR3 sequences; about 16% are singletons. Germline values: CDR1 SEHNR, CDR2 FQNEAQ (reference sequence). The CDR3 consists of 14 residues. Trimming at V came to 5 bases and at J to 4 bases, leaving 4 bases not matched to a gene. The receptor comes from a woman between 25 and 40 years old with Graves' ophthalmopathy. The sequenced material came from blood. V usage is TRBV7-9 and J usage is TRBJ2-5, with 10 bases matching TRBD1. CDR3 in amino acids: CASSHWTGGETQYF. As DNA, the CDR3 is TGTGCCAGCAGCCACTGGACAGGGGGAGAGACCCAGTACTTC.